The source of this T cell receptor beta chain is a study of blood T cells in healthy people across ages. The study's findings and limits: Among long-lived donors, naive CD4+ cells were more numerous and diversity higher than in aged donors.

This clonotype occurred many times. Its specificity is not known. Next came a second PCR, run for roughly 7 to 12 cycles, which used a sample-barcoded 5' primer along with a J-beta primer mix. Using its own MiXCR run on the 5' RACE reads, TCRdb lists one record per CDR3 protein. The table has 1.6 million or so distinct CDR3 sequences, roughly a third seen once. The CDR3 extends over 13 amino acids. Looked up from germline, CDR1 is MGHDK and CDR2 is SYGVNS. V lost 4 bases and J 2 bases, leaving 7 bases between the germline ends. PBMCs were isolated at a quantity of at least 7 million per sample. The chain couples TRBV25-1 to TRBJ2-3, with D unresolved. The specimen sequenced was blood. The sequence was collected from a woman aged 25 to 39 in good health. CDR3 region: CASSAQHTDTQYF. Here the CDR3 DNA reads TGTGCCAGCAGTGCACAGCACACAGATACGCAGTATTTT.